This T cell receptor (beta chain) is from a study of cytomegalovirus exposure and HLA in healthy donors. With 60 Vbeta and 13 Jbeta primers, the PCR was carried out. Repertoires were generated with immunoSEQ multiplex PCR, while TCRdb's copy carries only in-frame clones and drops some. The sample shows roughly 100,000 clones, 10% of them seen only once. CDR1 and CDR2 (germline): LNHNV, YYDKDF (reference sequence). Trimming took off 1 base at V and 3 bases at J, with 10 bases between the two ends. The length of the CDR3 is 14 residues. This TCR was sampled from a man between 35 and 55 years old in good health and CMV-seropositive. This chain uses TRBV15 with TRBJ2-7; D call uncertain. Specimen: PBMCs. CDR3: CATSRGDTDYEQYF. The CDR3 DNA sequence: TGTGCCACCAGCAGAGGCGACACCGACTACGAGCAGTACTTC.